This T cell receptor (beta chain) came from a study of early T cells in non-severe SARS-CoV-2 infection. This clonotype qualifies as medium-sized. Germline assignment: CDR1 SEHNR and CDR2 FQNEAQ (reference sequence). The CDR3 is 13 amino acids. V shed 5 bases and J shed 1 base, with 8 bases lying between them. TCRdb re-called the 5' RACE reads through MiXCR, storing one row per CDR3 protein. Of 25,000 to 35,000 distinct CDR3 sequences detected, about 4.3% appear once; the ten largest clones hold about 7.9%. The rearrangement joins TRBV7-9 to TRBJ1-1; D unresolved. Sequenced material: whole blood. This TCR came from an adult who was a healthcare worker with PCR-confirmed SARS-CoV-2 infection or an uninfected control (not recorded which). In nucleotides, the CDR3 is TGTGCCAGCAGCCCGCTGGGGAACACTGAAGCTTTCTTT. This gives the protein CASSPLGNTEAFF.